The rows below give T cell receptor beta chains drawn from one sample of a study of control samples from healthy donors and cancer patients. Sequenced by immunoSEQ multiplex PCR; TCRdb stores in-frame clones only, minus some. The sample yields 130,000 to 150,000 clones, about 90% seen once. The sample taken for sequencing was blood. These receptors all stem from a man aged 25 to 40 in good health. Both conserved end residues are part of each CDR3. A D gene is named only where the DNA matches it firmly. Not every row has a clone size; where given, it reads once, few, many or a size class.

d_call j_call v_call clone_size cdr3_nt cdr3_aa
. TRBJ2-2 TRBV7-9 . TGTGCTTTACGGAGCTACAACACCGGGGAGCTGTTTTTT CALRSYNTGELFF
TRBD1 TRBJ1-2 TRBV6-1 . TGTGCCAGCAGTGAAGGAGAGGACAGGGTTTATGGCTACACCTTC CASSEGEDRVYGYTF
. TRBJ2-1 TRBV11-3 . TGTGCCAGCAGCTCTCGACAGAGCTCCTACAATGAGCAGTTCTTC CASSSRQSSYNEQFF
TRBD1 TRBJ1-1 TRBV10-3 . TGTGCCATCAGTGATAATTCGGACAGGCGTGAAGCTTTCTTT CAISDNSDRREAFF
. TRBJ1-2 TRBV6-6 . TGTGCCAGCACCCCTGGCGGTACTAACTATGGCTACACCTTC CASTPGGTNYGYTF
. TRBJ2-7 TRBV3-1/TRBV3-2 . TGTGCCAGCAGCCAAGATCCCGGGGAAGGGTCCTACGAGCAGTACTTC CASSQDPGEGSYEQYF
. TRBJ2-2 TRBV14 . TGTGCCAGCAGCCCCACCCACACCGGGGAGCTGTTTTTT CASSPTHTGELFF
. TRBJ2-1 TRBV3-1/TRBV3-2 once TGTGCCAGCAGCCAAGATCTAAACAGCTTAGCGAGAGTTTACCTCAATGAGCAGTTCTTC CASSQDLNSLARVYLNEQFF
TRBD2 TRBJ2-3 TRBV5-1 . TGCGCCAGCAGCCAAAGCGGGGTGATGACAGATACGCAGTATTTT CASSQSGVMTDTQYF
. TRBJ1-6 TRBV27 few TGTGCCAGCAGTTTAACAGAAGATTCACCCCTCCACTTT CASSLTEDSPLHF
. TRBJ1-5 TRBV5-1 . TGCGCCAGCAGCTTGTGGGGGGAGATCAATCAGCCCCAGCATTTT CASSLWGEINQPQHF
. TRBJ1-1 TRBV11-3 . TGTGCCAGCAGCTTAGATGTCAGGGTGATAGTGGACACTGAAGCTTTCTTT CASSLDVRVIVDTEAFF
. TRBJ1-2 TRBV27 . TGTGCCAGCAGTTTAGTTGCAGGGGCGCTTAGCTATGGCTACACCTTC CASSLVAGALSYGYTF
. TRBJ2-1 TRBV3-1/TRBV3-2 . TGTGCCAGCAGCCAAGACGCGGGGGCGAATGAGCAGTTCTTC CASSQDAGANEQFF
TRBD1 TRBJ1-2 TRBV10-3 . TGTGCCATCAGGGGGACAGGGAATGGCTACACCTTC CAIRGTGNGYTF
TRBD1 TRBJ2-6 TRBV7-9 . TGTGCCAGCAGCTTTGGGACAGTTCCTGGGGCCAACGTCCTGACTTTC CASSFGTVPGANVLTF
TRBD1 TRBJ1-2 TRBV27 . TGTGCCAGCTCGACCCCAGGGGGCTTGTTCAGCAACTATGGCTACACCTTC CASSTPGGLFSNYGYTF
. TRBJ1-2 TRBV15 . TGTGCCACCAGCAGAGATATCTGGGAGGGAACTCATGGCTACACCTTC CATSRDIWEGTHGYTF
. TRBJ2-2 TRBV7-6 . TGTGCCAGCAGCTTAATAGTTGACACCGGGGAGCTGTTTTTT CASSLIVDTGELFF
. TRBJ2-1 TRBV7-9 . TGTGCCAGCAGCTTAGAGGCAGCTAACCCTATCAATGAGCAGTTCTTC CASSLEAANPINEQFF
. TRBJ1-1 TRBV5-1 . TGCGCCAGCAGCTTTCGACGGGGCTGGGAAGCTTTCTTT CASSFRRGWEAFF
. TRBJ2-2 TRBV19 . TGTGCCAGTACTCAGGACGGGAACACCGGGGAGCTGTTTTTT CASTQDGNTGELFF
. TRBJ2-3 TRBV3-1/TRBV3-2 . TGTGCCAGCACCCTCACCCGAGGCACAGATACGCAGTATTTT CASTLTRGTDTQYF
. TRBJ1-4 TRBV7-6 . TGTGCCAGCAGCTTAGTCGGGACACCTAATGAAAAACTGTTTTTT CASSLVGTPNEKLFF
. TRBJ1-2 TRBV28 . TGTGCCAGCAGTTTCGAAAAGGGCCGTTATGGCTACACCTTC CASSFEKGRYGYTF
. TRBJ2-3 TRBV27 . TGTGCCAGCAACACCGGGACCTTCACAGATACGCAGTATTTT CASNTGTFTDTQYF
. TRBJ2-3 TRBV15 . TGTGCCACCAGCAGATCCACAGGCCTCACAGATACGCAGTATTTT CATSRSTGLTDTQYF
. TRBJ1-1 TRBV9 . TGTGCCAGCAGCGTAGCCCCCGGGACGGCGAACACTGAAGCTTTCTTT CASSVAPGTANTEAFF
. TRBJ2-1 TRBV10-2 . TGCGCCAGCCTGGACCCCGGGGGAAATGAGCAGTTCTTC CASLDPGGNEQFF
TRBD1 TRBJ2-2 TRBV3-1/TRBV3-2 . TGTGCCAGCAGCTTCTATCGACAGGGGGCGCGCACCGGGGAGCTGTTTTTT CASSFYRQGARTGELFF
. TRBJ1-2 TRBV5-1 . TGCGCCAGCAGCTTGGAGGGCAGGGATCGAGAAGGCTACACCTTC CASSLEGRDREGYTF
. TRBJ1-2 TRBV20-1 few TGCAGTGCTAGTGGCGGTAGAAGCTACACCTTC CSASGGRSYTF
. TRBJ2-3 TRBV6-4 . TGTGCCAGCAGTGACTGTGGTAGGGCAATCGATACGCAGTATTTT CASSDCGRAIDTQYF
. TRBJ2-7 TRBV6-5 . TGTGCCAGCAGTTACTCGATGTCAGGCCTCTCCTACGAGCAGTACTTC CASSYSMSGLSYEQYF
TRBD2 TRBJ2-1 TRBV7-8 . TGTGCCAGCAGCTTAGAACTAGCGGGGGCCTGGAATGAGCAGTTCTTC CASSLELAGAWNEQFF
TRBD1 TRBJ2-1 TRBV13 . TGTGCCAGCAGCCCCGGGACAGGGGGTTACAATGAGCAGTTCTTC CASSPGTGGYNEQFF
TRBD1 TRBJ1-6 TRBV5-1 . TGCGCCAGCAGCTTGCAGGGGGTTGGGAGTTCACCCCTCCACTTT CASSLQGVGSSPLHF
. TRBJ2-1 TRBV15 . TGTGCCACCAGCAGAGATCGGGGGACAAGTTCCTACAATGAGCAGTTCTTC CATSRDRGTSSYNEQFF
. TRBJ2-3 TRBV6-1 . TGTGCCAGCAGTGAAATCGTCACAGATACGCAGTATTTT CASSEIVTDTQYF
. TRBJ1-5 TRBV18 once TGTGCCAGCTCACCACGTGGTCAGATCAATCAGCCCCAGCATTTT CASSPRGQINQPQHF
TRBD2 TRBJ2-2 TRBV18 . TGTGCCAGCTCACCACCTCAGCGGGGGGGCACCGGGGAGCTGTTTTTT CASSPPQRGGTGELFF
. TRBJ1-1 TRBV15 . TGTGCCACCAGCAGAGATCGGGTCCGGGAGAACACTGAAGCTTTCTTT CATSRDRVRENTEAFF
. TRBJ1-1 TRBV10-2 once TGCGCCAGCAGTCCAGGATCTGTCACTGAAGCTTTCTTT CASSPGSVTEAFF
TRBD1 TRBJ1-2 TRBV5-8 . TGTGCCAGCAGCTTGGGGGACAGCTTCTATGGCTACACCTTC CASSLGDSFYGYTF
. TRBJ2-7 TRBV7-6 . TGTGCCAGCAGCTTAGACCGGGGCTCCTACGAGCAGTACTTC CASSLDRGSYEQYF
. TRBJ1-1 TRBV5-1 . TGCGCCAGCAGCGCTACCGGGACAAAGAACACTGAAGCTTTCTTT CASSATGTKNTEAFF
. TRBJ1-2 TRBV11-2 . TGTGCCAGCAGCGCCGGGACTGGGATTGGCTACACCTTC CASSAGTGIGYTF
TRBD1 TRBJ1-2 TRBV10-3 . TGTGCCATCAGTGCTCCGGGACAGGGAGGAGGCTACACCTTC CAISAPGQGGGYTF